The clone carrying this TCR beta chain occurred once. Germline CDR1 and CDR2: WSHSY and SAAADI. V was clipped by 6 bases and J by 5 bases; unmatched bases: 12. The CDR3 loop spans 18 amino acids. Assay: immunoSEQ multiplex PCR; the TCRdb copy retains only in-frame clones and omits some. The sample lists about 43,000 clones, around 90% occurring once. This specimen belongs to a study of T cell changes during pregnancy in multiple sclerosis. J is TRBJ2-2 and V is TRBV10-2, with 13 positions matching TRBD2. The TCR sequence derives from a female donor in good health, enrolled as a control in a pregnancy study. The starting material was peripheral blood, obtained in the second trimester of pregnancy. The CDR3 reads CASSNFPGLAGPTGELFF. CDR3 DNA sequence: TGCGCCAGCAGCAATTTCCCGGGACTAGCGGGACCTACCGGGGAGCTGTTTTTT.